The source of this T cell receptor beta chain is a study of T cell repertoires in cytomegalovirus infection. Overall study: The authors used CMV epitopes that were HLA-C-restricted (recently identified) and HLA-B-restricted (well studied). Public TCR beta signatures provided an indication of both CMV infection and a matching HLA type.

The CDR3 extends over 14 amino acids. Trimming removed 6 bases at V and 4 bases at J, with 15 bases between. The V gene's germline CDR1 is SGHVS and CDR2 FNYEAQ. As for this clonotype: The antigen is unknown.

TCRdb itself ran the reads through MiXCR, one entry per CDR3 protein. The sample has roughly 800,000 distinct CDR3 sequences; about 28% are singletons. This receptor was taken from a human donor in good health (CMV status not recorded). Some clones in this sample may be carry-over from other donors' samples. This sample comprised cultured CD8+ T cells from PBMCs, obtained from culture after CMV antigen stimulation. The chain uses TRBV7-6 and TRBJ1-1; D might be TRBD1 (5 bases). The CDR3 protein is CASRPLSGGTEAFF. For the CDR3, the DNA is TGTGCCAGCAGGCCTCTATCCGGGGGCACTGAAGCTTTCTTT.